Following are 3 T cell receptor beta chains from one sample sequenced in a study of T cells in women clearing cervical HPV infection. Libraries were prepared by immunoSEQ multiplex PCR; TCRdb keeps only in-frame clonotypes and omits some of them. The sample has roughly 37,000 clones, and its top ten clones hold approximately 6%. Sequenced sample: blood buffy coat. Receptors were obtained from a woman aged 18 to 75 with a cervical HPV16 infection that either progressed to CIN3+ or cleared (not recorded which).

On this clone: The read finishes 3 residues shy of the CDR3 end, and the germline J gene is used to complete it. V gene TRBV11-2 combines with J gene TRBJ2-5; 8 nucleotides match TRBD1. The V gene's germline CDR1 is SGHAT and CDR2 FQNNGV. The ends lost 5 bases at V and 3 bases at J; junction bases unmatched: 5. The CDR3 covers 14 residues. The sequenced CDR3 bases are TGTGCCAGCAGCAATCAGGGGGCAAAAGAGACC. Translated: CASSNQGAKET. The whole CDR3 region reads CASSNQGAKETQYF.

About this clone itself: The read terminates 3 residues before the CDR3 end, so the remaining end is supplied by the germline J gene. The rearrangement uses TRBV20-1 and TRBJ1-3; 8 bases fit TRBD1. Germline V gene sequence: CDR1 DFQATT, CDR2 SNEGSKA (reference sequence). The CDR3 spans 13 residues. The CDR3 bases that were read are TGCAGTGCCCGAGGACAGGGCCTTCTTCCC. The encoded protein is CSARGQGLLP. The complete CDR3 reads CSARGQGLLPIYF.

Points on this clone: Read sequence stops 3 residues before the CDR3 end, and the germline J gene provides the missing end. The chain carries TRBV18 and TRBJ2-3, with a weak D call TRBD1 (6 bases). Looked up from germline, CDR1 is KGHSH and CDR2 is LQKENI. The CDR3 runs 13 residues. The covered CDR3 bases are TGTGCCAGCTCACCAGAGGGGGTGGCGACG. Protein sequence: CASSPEGVAT. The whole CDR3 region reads CASSPEGVATQYF.